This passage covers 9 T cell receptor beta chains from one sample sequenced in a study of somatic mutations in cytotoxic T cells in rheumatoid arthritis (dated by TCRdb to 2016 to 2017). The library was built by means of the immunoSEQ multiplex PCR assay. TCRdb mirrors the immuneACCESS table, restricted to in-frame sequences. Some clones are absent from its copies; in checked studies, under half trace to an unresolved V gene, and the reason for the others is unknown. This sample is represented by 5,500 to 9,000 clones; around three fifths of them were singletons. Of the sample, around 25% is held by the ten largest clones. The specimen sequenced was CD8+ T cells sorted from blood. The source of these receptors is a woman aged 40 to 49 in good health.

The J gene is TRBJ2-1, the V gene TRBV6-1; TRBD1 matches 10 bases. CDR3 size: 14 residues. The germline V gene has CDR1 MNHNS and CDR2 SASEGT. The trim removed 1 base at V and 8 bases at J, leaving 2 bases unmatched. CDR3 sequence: CASSEGQGADEQFF. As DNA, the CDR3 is TGTGCCAGCAGTGAAGGACAGGGGGCCGATGAGCAGTTCTTC.

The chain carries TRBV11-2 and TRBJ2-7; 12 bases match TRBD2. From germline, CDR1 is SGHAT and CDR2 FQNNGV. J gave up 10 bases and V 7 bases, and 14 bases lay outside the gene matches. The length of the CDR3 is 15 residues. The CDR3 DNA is TGTGCCAGCACATCCCTACTAGCGGGAGGTCTCCCCCAGTACTTC. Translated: CASTSLLAGGLPQYF.

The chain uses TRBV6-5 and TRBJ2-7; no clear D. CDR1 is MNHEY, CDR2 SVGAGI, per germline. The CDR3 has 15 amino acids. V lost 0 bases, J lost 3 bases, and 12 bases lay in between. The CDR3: CASSYSTVPYYEQYF. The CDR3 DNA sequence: TGTGCCAGCAGTTACTCTACTGTACCCTACTACGAGCAGTACTTC.

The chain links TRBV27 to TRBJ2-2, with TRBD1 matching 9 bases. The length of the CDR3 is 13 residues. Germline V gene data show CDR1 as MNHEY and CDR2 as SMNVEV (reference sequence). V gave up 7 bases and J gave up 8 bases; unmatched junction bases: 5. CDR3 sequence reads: CASKTGGRGELFF. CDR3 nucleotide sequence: TGTGCCAGCAAGACAGGGGGGAGGGGGGAGCTGTTTTTT.

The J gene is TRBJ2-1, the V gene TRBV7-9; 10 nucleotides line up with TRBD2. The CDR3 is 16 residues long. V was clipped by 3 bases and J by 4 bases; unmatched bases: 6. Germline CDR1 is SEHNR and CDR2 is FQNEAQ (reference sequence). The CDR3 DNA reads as TGTGCCAGCAGCTTTGGTCGGACTAGCGGTTACAATGAGCAGTTCTTC. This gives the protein CASSFGRTSGYNEQFF.

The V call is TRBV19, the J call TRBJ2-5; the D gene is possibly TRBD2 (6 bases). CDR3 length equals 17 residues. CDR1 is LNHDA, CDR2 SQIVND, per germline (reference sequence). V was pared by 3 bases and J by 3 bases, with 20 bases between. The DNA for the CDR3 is TGTGCCAGTAGTATGGAGGGCAGGTTTCTCGTCAAAGAGACCCAGTACTTC. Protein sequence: CASSMEGRFLVKETQYF.

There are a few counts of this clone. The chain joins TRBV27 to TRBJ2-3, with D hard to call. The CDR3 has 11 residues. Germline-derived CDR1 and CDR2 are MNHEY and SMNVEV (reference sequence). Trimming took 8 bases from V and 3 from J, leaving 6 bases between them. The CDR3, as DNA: TGTGCCAGCGGATATACAGATACGCAGTATTTT. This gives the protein CASGYTDTQYF.

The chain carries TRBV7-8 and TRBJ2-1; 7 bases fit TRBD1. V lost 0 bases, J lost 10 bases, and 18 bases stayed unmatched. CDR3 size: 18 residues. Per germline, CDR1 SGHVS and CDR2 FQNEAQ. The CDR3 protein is CASSLALGGQIISLEQFF. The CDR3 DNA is TGTGCCAGCAGCTTAGCGTTAGGGGGCCAGATCATATCTCTGGAGCAGTTCTTC.

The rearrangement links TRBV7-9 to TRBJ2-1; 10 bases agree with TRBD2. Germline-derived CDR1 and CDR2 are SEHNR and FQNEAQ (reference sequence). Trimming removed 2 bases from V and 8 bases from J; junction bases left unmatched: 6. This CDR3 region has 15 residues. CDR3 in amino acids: CASSLRTSGSDEQFF. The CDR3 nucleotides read TGTGCCAGCAGCTTAAGGACTAGCGGTTCGGATGAGCAGTTCTTC. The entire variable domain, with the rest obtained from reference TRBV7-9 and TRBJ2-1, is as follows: DTGVSQNPRHKITKRGQNVTFRCDPISEHNRLYWYRQTLGQGPEFLTYFQNEAQLEKSRLLSDRFSAERPKGSFSTLEIQRTEQGDSAMYLCASSLRTSGSDEQFFGPGTRLTVL.